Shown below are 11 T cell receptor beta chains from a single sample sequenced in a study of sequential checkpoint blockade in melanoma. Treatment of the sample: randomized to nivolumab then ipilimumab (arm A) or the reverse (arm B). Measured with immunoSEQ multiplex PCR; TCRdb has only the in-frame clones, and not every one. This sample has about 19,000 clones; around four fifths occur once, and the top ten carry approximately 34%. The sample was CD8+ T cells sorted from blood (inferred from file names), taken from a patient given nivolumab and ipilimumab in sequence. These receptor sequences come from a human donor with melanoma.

The CDR3 nucleotides are TGTGCCAGCAGCTTGGTGTTTTCAGGGGCTGGGGCCAACGTCCTGACTTTC. Its translation: CASSLVFSGAGANVLTF. The chain employs TRBV5-6 and TRBJ2-6; D is perhaps TRBD1 (6 bases). Germline CDR1 and CDR2: SGHDT and YYEEEE. The ends were cut back, 0 bases at V and 2 bases at J, with 12 bases in the middle. CDR3 length: 17 residues.

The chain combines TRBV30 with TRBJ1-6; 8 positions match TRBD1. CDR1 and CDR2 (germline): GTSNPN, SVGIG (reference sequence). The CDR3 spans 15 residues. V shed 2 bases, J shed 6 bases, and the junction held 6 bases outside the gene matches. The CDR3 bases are TGTGCCTGGAGTTCTATAGGACAGGGTAATTCACCCCTCCACTTT. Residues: CAWSSIGQGNSPLHF.

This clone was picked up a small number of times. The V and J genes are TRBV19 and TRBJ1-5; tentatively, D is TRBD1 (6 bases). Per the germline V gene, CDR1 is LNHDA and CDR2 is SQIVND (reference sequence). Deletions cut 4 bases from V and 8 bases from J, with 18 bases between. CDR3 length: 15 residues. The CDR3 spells CASSTLVGAVKPQHF. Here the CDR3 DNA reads TGTGCCAGTAGTACCCTAGTGGGGGCTGTAAAGCCCCAGCATTTT.

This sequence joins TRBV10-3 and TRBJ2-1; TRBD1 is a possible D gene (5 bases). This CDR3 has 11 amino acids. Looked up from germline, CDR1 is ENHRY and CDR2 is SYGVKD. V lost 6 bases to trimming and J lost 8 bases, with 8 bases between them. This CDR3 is CAIRQGYEQFF. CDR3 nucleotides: TGTGCCATCAGGCAGGGTTATGAGCAGTTCTTC.

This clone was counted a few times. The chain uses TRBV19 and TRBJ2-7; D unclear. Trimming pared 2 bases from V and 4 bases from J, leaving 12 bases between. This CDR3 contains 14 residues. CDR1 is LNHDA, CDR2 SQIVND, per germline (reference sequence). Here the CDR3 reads CASSITPGSYEQYF. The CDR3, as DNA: TGTGCCAGTAGTATAACCCCAGGTTCTTACGAGCAGTACTTC.

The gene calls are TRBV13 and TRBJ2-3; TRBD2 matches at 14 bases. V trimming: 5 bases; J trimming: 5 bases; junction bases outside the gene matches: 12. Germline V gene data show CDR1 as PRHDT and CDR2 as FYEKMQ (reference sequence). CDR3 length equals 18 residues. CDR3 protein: CASSGPVGTSGRGDTQYF. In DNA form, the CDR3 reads TGTGCCAGCAGCGGCCCAGTCGGGACTAGCGGGAGAGGAGATACGCAGTATTTT.

The chain's CDR3 is CASSAGLRNEQFF. CDR3 in DNA: TGTGCCAGCAGTGCGGGACTGCGCAATGAGCAGTTCTTC. The V call is TRBV25-1, the J call TRBJ2-1, with D possibly TRBD2 on 6 matching bases. CDR1 and CDR2 (germline): MGHDK, SYGVNS. The V gene lost 4 bases and the J gene lost 6 bases, with 10 bases spanning the gap. The CDR3 has 13 amino acids.

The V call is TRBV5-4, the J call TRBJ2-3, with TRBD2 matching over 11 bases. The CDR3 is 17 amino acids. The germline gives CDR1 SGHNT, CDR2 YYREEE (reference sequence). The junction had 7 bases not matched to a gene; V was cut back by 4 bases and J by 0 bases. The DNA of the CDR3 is TGTGCCAGCAGCGGGACTAGCGGAGATACTAGCACAGATACGCAGTATTTT. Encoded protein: CASSGTSGDTSTDTQYF.

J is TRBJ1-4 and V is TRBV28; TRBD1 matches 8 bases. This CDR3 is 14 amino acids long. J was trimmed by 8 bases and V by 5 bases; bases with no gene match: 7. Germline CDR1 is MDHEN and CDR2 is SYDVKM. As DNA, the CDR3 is TGTGCCAGCAGTCAAGACAGGGGATGGGAAAAACTGTTTTTT. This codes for CASSQDRGWEKLFF.

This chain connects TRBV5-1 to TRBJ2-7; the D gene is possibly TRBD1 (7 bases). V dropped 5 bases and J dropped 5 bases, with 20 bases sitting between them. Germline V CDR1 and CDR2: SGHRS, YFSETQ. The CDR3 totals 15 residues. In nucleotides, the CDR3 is TGCGCCAGCAGGTGGAGGGGGACAGCCCTCCACGAGCAGTACTTC. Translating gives CASRWRGTALHEQYF.

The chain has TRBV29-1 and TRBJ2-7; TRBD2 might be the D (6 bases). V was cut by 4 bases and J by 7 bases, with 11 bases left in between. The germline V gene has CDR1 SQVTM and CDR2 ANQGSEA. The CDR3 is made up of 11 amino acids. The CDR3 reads CSVVGGGEQYF. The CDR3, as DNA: TGCAGCGTTGTGGGGGGTGGTGAGCAGTACTTC.